Listed here are 29 T cell receptor beta chains from one sample, sequenced in a study of early T cells in non-severe SARS-CoV-2 infection. TCRdb re-called the 5' RACE reads through MiXCR, storing one row per CDR3 protein. Of around 68,000 distinct CDR3 sequences listed, around 12% are singletons. Sequenced material: whole blood, taken at baseline. These receptors came from an adult who was a healthcare worker with PCR-confirmed SARS-CoV-2 infection or an uninfected control (not recorded which).

The V and J genes are TRBV28 and TRBJ1-3, with a weak D call TRBD1 (6 bases). CDR1 MDHEN and CDR2 SYDVKM come from the germline V gene. The CDR3 has 15 residues. The V end was cut by 6 bases, the J end by 0 bases, with 12 bases between. The CDR3 coding sequence is TGTGCCAGCAGAGACAGGATTTACTCTGGAAACACCATATATTTT. The encoded protein is CASRDRIYSGNTIYF.

The rearrangement joins TRBV6-5 to TRBJ2-1; TRBD2 aligns across 13 bases. Per germline, CDR1 MNHEY and CDR2 SVGAGI. Unmatched junction bases numbered 5, after V lost 5 bases and J lost 1 base. The CDR3 extends over 17 amino acids. This CDR3 is CASSKTSGGLSYNEQFF. In DNA, the CDR3 is TGTGCCAGCAGTAAGACTAGCGGGGGGCTATCCTACAATGAGCAGTTCTTC.

This clonotype is labeled medium-sized. The V gene is TRBV6-4, the J gene TRBJ2-3, with a weak D call TRBD1 (5 bases). CDR3 length equals 15 residues. The V end lost 0 bases, the J end lost 4 bases, and 11 bases lay between the germline ends. The germline V gene has CDR1 MRHNA and CDR2 SNTAGT. The CDR3 DNA reads as TGTGCCAGCAGTGACTCCAGCCAGGGCGCAGATACGCAGTATTTT. Translation: CASSDSSQGADTQYF.

This clonotype was seen ten or more times. The rearrangement joins TRBV30 to TRBJ2-6; possibly TRBD1 or TRBD2 for D (5 bases each). The CDR3 extends over 18 amino acids. The germline CDR1 and CDR2 sequences are GTSNPN and SVGIG (reference sequence). Trimming removed 4 bases from V and 0 bases from J, with 19 bases in between. This CDR3 reads CAWKDFSGKSSGANVLTF. The CDR3 bases are TGTGCCTGGAAGGACTTCTCAGGGAAGAGCTCTGGGGCCAACGTCCTGACTTTC.

This clonotype has ten or more counts. V and J are TRBV6-1 and TRBJ2-6; D remains unclear. The ends were cut back, 1 base at V and 0 bases at J, with 10 bases in the middle. Per germline, CDR1 MNHNS and CDR2 SASEGT. The CDR3 contains 17 residues. This CDR3 is CASSEGPGDSGANVLTF. The CDR3 DNA is TGTGCCAGCAGTGAAGGCCCAGGTGACTCTGGGGCCAACGTCCTGACTTTC.

This chain joins TRBV29-1 and TRBJ2-5; D call uncertain. The CDR3 has 9 residues. Germline CDR1 and CDR2: SQVTM and ANQGSEA. Trimming took 8 bases from V and 7 from J, leaving 8 bases between them. The CDR3 here is CSPKGTQYF. CDR3 DNA: TGCAGCCCGAAGGGGACCCAGTACTTC. The complete variable domain, with remaining parts taken from reference TRBV29-1 and TRBJ2-5, reads SAVISQKPSRDICQRGTSLTIQCQVDSQVTMMFWYRQQPGQSLTLIATANQGSEATYESGFVIDKFPISRPNLTFSTLTVSNMSPEDSSIYLCSPKGTQYFGPGTRLLVL.

This clonotype was counted at least ten times. This chain connects TRBV19 to TRBJ2-3, with TRBD2 matching over 8 bases. Germline CDR1 reads LNHDA; CDR2 reads SQIVND (reference sequence). The V segment lost 6 bases and the J segment 0 bases; nucleotides outside the gene matches: 5. CDR3 length: 15 residues. CDR3 DNA sequence: TGTGCCAGTAGGGAGCGGGAGCGTAGCACAGATACGCAGTATTTT. Translating it yields CASRERERSTDTQYF.

The V gene is TRBV5-1, the J gene TRBJ2-1; 8 bases fit TRBD1. The CDR3 runs to 15 residues. V lost 4 bases, J lost 7 bases, and 10 bases stayed unmatched. Germline CDR1 is SGHRS and CDR2 is YFSETQ. CDR3: CASSENNRGRNEQFF. CDR3 nucleotide sequence: TGCGCCAGCAGCGAAAATAACAGGGGGAGGAATGAGCAGTTCTTC. The full variable domain, with the rest looked up from reference TRBV5-1 and TRBJ2-1, is KAGVTQTPRYLIKTRGQQVTLSCSPISGHRSVSWYQQTPGQGLQFLFEYFSETQRNKGNFPGRFSGRQFSNSRSEMNVSTLELGDSALYLCASSENNRGRNEQFFGPGTRLTVL.

This chain connects TRBV18 to TRBJ1-1; D is uncertain. Germline CDR1 is KGHSH and CDR2 is LQKENI. The CDR3 has 12 residues. The V end was cut by 3 bases, the J end by 5 bases, with 7 bases between. CDR3: CASSPSETEAFF. In DNA, the CDR3 is TGTGCCAGCTCACCCTCAGAGACTGAAGCTTTCTTT. Drawing the rest from reference TRBV18 and TRBJ1-1, the complete variable domain is NAGVMQNPRHLVRRRGQEARLRCSPMKGHSHVYWYRQLPEEGLKFMVYLQKENIIDESGMPKERFSAEFPKEGPSILRIQQVVRGDSAAYFCASSPSETEAFFGQGTRLTVV.

This clonotype was found a few times. The chain combines TRBV5-5 with TRBJ1-1; D remains unclear. V was trimmed by 5 bases and J by 3 bases, leaving 11 bases between them. The CDR3 totals 13 residues. The germline V gene has CDR1 SGHKS and CDR2 YYEKEE (reference sequence). The CDR3 DNA reads as TGTGCCAGCAGACAGCCGACGGACACTGAAGCTTTCTTT. Its protein product is CASRQPTDTEAFF.

In its sample, this clonotype was seen a few times. V gene TRBV20-1 combines with J gene TRBJ2-1; D uncertain. The germline V and J ends were trimmed by 0 bases and 13 bases, with 10 bases remaining between them. This CDR3 contains 11 residues. Germline V gene data show CDR1 as DFQATT and CDR2 as SNEGSKA (reference sequence). The CDR3 DNA reads TGCAGTGCTAGAGATAGTATATCACAGTTCTTC. Its protein product is CSARDSISQFF.

This clonotype was seen a handful of times. The chain couples TRBV6-2 or TRBV6-3 to TRBJ2-7; D gene ambiguous. The germline V gene has CDR1 MNHEY and CDR2 SVGEGT. The ends were cut back, 6 bases at V and 2 bases at J, with 8 bases in the middle. The CDR3 length is 12 residues. CDR3: CASRAHPYEQYF. CDR3 DNA: TGTGCCAGCAGAGCCCATCCCTACGAGCAGTACTTC.

This clonotype has a handful of counts. Written as DNA, the CDR3 is TGCAGTGCTAACGGGGGGCTGGACACCGGGGAGCTGTTTTTT. This gives the protein CSANGGLDTGELFF. This rearrangement joins TRBV20-1 to TRBJ2-2, with a tentative D call TRBD2 (7 bases). Germline CDR1 reads DFQATT; CDR2 reads SNEGSKA (reference sequence). Deletions cut 4 bases from V and 3 bases from J, with 12 bases between. The CDR3 length is 14 residues.

The chain is built from TRBV9 and TRBJ2-3; 10 nucleotides line up with TRBD1. The CDR3 consists of 15 residues. After removal of 3 bases from V and 1 base from J, the junction contained 2 bases not matched to a gene. Germline values: CDR1 SGDLS, CDR2 YYNGEE. This CDR3 reads CASSGGTGGTDTQYF. The CDR3 region has the DNA TGTGCCAGCAGCGGTGGGACAGGGGGCACAGATACGCAGTATTTT.

The sample holds many counts of this clonotype. The rearrangement links TRBV2 to TRBJ2-2; the D gene is possibly TRBD2 (6 bases). The CDR3 covers 16 residues. The V end was cut by 6 bases, the J end by 3 bases, with 17 bases between. Germline V gene lookup returns CDR1 SNHLY and CDR2 FYNNEI. DNA of the CDR3: TGTGCCAGCAGCTCCGCCGGAGGGGAGGACACCGGGGAGCTGTTTTTT. It is translated as CASSSAGGEDTGELFF.

This clonotype was seen a handful of times. This chain connects TRBV6-5 to TRBJ2-5; D not certain. CDR3 length: 13 amino acids. Germline loops: CDR1 MNHEY, CDR2 SVGAGI. Trimming stripped 1 base from V and 1 base from J, with 4 bases between. CDR3: CASSYYSQETQYF. Written as DNA, the CDR3 is TGTGCCAGCAGTTACTACAGCCAAGAGACCCAGTACTTC.

This clonotype was detected a few times. The chain carries TRBV7-6 and TRBJ2-1; possible D gene TRBD2, 5 bases. The CDR3 spans 17 residues. V lost 1 base and J 0 bases, leaving 13 bases between the germline ends. Germline assignment: CDR1 SGHVS and CDR2 FNYEAQ. CDR3 bases: TGTGCCAGCAGCTTAGACGAGCGGCCGAGCTCCTACAATGAGCAGTTCTTC. Translation: CASSLDERPSSYNEQFF.

This clonotype showed up many times. V and J are TRBV10-2 and TRBJ2-1; weak D call: TRBD2 (7 bases). The V end lost 6 bases, the J end lost 6 bases, and 18 bases lay between the germline ends. The CDR3 is 15 amino acids. The germline gives CDR1 WSHSY, CDR2 SAAADI. The CDR3 bases are TGCGCCAGCAGCGCGCGGGGGCCCGTAACCAATGAGCAGTTCTTC. Its protein product is CASSARGPVTNEQFF.

This clonotype was observed many times. This chain joins TRBV29-1 and TRBJ2-7; 10 bases line up with TRBD2. This CDR3 contains 14 residues. The ends lost 7 bases at V and 2 bases at J; junction bases unmatched: 8. The germline CDR1 and CDR2 sequences are SQVTM and ANQGSEA. CDR3 sequence: CSAISSGRPYEQYF. The CDR3 nucleotides are TGCAGCGCTATTTCTAGCGGGAGACCCTACGAGCAGTACTTC.

The chain couples TRBV6-2 or TRBV6-3 to TRBJ1-1, with TRBD1 as a possible D gene (5 bases). The germline V and J ends were trimmed by 5 bases and 0 bases, with 13 bases remaining between them. This CDR3 region has 15 residues. From germline, CDR1 is MNHEY and CDR2 SVGEGT. Written as DNA, the CDR3 is TGTGCCAGCAGTATTACCGGGACCCTGAACACTGAAGCTTTCTTT. Translating it yields CASSITGTLNTEAFF.

Here the CDR3 DNA reads TGTGCCAGCAGTTTAAGGGGGAAGCAAGAGACCCAGTACTTC. Protein sequence: CASSLRGKQETQYF. J is TRBJ2-5 and V is TRBV12-3 or TRBV12-4; the D gene is possibly TRBD1 (6 bases). The CDR3 has 14 residues. The germline V and J ends were trimmed by 2 bases and 2 bases, with 9 bases remaining between them.

The chain carries TRBV28 and TRBJ1-2; possibly TRBD1 for D (6 bases). The CDR3 runs to 14 residues. Per germline, CDR1 MDHEN and CDR2 SYDVKM. Trimming pared 2 bases from V and 2 bases from J, leaving 9 bases between. The CDR3 protein is CASSLQGSNYGYTF. CDR3 sequence (DNA): TGTGCCAGCAGTTTACAGGGGTCCAACTATGGCTACACCTTC.

There are many counts of this clonotype. The J gene is TRBJ2-3, the V gene TRBV20-1; 7 nucleotides line up with TRBD2. CDR1 is DFQATT and CDR2 is SNEGSKA in the germline V gene (reference sequence). This CDR3 has 15 amino acids. V was pared by 2 bases and J by 0 bases, with 5 bases of the junction left unmatched. The CDR3 sequence: CSARPLSGSTDTQYF. In DNA, the CDR3 is TGCAGTGCTAGACCGCTTAGCGGGAGCACAGATACGCAGTATTTT.

This clonotype was observed a few times. V and J are TRBV7-9 and TRBJ2-1, with 8 bases aligning to TRBD1. The CDR3 loop spans 13 amino acids. The junction had 11 bases not matched to a gene; V was cut back by 11 bases and J by 8 bases. Per germline, CDR1 SEHNR and CDR2 FQNEAQ (reference sequence). The CDR3 DNA follows: TGTGCCCGCGGTGAGACAGGGGAGGATGAGCAGTTCTTC. It translates to CARGETGEDEQFF.

In this sample, this clonotype turned up many times. The chain joins TRBV4-3 to TRBJ2-4, with D possibly TRBD1 on 5 matching bases. The V end lost 4 bases, the J end lost 0 bases, and 22 bases lay between the germline ends. The CDR3 is 19 residues long. Germline V CDR1 and CDR2: LGHNA, YSLEER. The CDR3 sequence: CASSLYIPQEDIAKNIQYF. The CDR3 DNA reads TGCGCCAGCAGCCTCTATATCCCGCAAGAGGACATAGCCAAAAACATTCAGTACTTC.

The rearrangement joins TRBV20-1 to TRBJ2-7; D remains ambiguous. The ends were cut back, 0 bases at V and 3 bases at J, with 12 bases in the middle. Germline loops: CDR1 DFQATT, CDR2 SNEGSKA (reference sequence). This CDR3 has 14 residues. The CDR3 is CSARDPSTDYEQYF. DNA of the CDR3: TGCAGTGCTAGAGATCCCAGTACCGACTACGAGCAGTACTTC.

This clonotype was detected a few times. The gene calls are TRBV7-9 and TRBJ2-3; D unclear. CDR3 length: 13 residues. CDR1 is SEHNR, CDR2 FQNEAQ, per germline (reference sequence). Trimming took off 6 bases at V and 0 bases at J, with 7 bases between the two ends. The chain's CDR3 is CASRASSTDTQYF. CDR3 DNA sequence: TGTGCCAGCAGAGCTTCTAGCACAGATACGCAGTATTTT.

V and J are TRBV27 and TRBJ2-3, with D tentatively TRBD2 (5 bases). Trimming removed 5 bases from V and 1 base from J, with 10 bases in between. The CDR3 is 14 amino acids. Germline V gives CDR1 MNHEY, CDR2 SMNVEV (reference sequence). In DNA form, the CDR3 reads TGTGCCAGCAGTAAACTAGAGGGCACAGATACGCAGTATTTT. It encodes CASSKLEGTDTQYF.

The table lists this clonotype with a few counts. The chain employs TRBV27 and TRBJ2-7; D remains unclear. V lost 8 bases and J 11 bases, leaving 19 bases between the germline ends. Germline assignment: CDR1 MNHEY and CDR2 SMNVEV (reference sequence). This CDR3 contains 12 residues. The CDR3 DNA reads as TGTGCCAGCCGGATGTTAGTCGGATTAGAGTACTTC. Its protein is CASRMLVGLEYF.